This T cell receptor (beta chain) was captured by sequencing in a study of shared clonotypes between healthy human individuals (dated by TCRdb to between 2020 and 2021). The study in broad terms: The cohort included three men and a couple of women between 18 and 49 years of age. To estimate repertoire size and how much clonotype sharing occurs between individuals, the study deeply sequenced the blood TCR repertoires of about five healthy adults. Between about 0.8 and 9 billion PBMCs per donor were obtained by leukapheresis. Libraries were prepared and TCR repertoires were sequenced by different laboratories using diverse techniques, in order to increase sequencing depth and limit assay-specific biases. For each donor, CD4 naive and CD4 memory were each given three plates, CD8 naive was given two plates, and CD8 memory was given one plate.

The germline V and J ends show losses of 0 bases and 8 bases respectively, and no gene match explains 7 bases of the junction. From cysteine to phenylalanine, the CDR3 is 16 amino acids long. Solely the CDR3 DNA is kept, with 48 bases framed from the first base. CDR1 and CDR2 are read off the germline V gene as SGHRS and YFSETQ. TCR CDR3 regions were amplified from genomic DNA by multiplex PCR using the deep immunoSEQ assay. For each cell subset, the extracted genomic DNA was distributed evenly across all wells of several immunoSEQ 96-well plates, and each plate served as one replicate. For sorted subsets, each replicate PCR was loaded with approximately 190 ng genomic DNA, equivalent to about 30,000 T cell genomes. Purified libraries were measured with a Qubit 3.0 fluorometer, size-checked on a Bioanalyzer 2100, and measured again with the KAPA Library Quantification kit. A separate single-read 150-cycle Illumina NextSeq 550 flow cell was used to sequence each immunoSEQ 96-well plate. On the study's bioinformatics: The immunoSEQ output contained only junctional sequences without quality scores, so filtering could not match that applied to full-length reads. To assign V/J genes and CDR3, sequences were annotated against IMGT germline references using PyIR, a Python wrapper for IgBLAST v1.9. Reads with weak V/J assignments (E-value above 1e-6), missing CDR3, stop codons, out-of-frame junctions, or ambiguous translated residues were removed. V3J clonotypes were defined by identical inferred V gene, J gene, and CDR3 amino acid sequence. Percentage overlap between repertoires was calculated by dividing the number of shared unique clonotypes by the size of the smaller repertoire. RTK rarefaction, the Chao1 estimator, and Recon v2.1 estimates of unobserved clonotypes were used to assess repertoire richness. Generation probabilities were computed with OLGA for all TCRbeta clonotypes obtained by the gDNA method from a few donors. Here the immuneACCESS table is served through TCRdb, limited to in-frame sequences with V and J called. Missing clones are a known gap in these copies; in checked studies unresolved V genes cover under half, and the rest lacks a known reason. D and trimming come from the DNA, and the V and J calls and clone size come from that table. The sample records about 1.5 million clones, 95% to 97% of which are singletons. The top ten hold approximately 1.1% of the sample.

In the case of this clone: Its target antigen remains unknown. There are no base qualities to consult, and no much larger clone falls within one base.

Findings and caveats that apply to the study as a whole: Rarefaction of sorted-subset datasets indicated incomplete sequencing despite the large sequencing depth. Based on pairwise subsampling, the degree of clonotype sharing among donors was expected to be affected by sequencing depth. Sampling was restricted to blood, and TCR repertoires in tissue are likely to differ from TCR repertoires in blood. Because the study included a small number of donors, the genetic and exposure-history diversity represented was limited. Naive subsets generally had larger estimated clonotype richness than memory subsets. Across four donors, approximately 4.6% of naive CD4, roughly 3.4% of naive CD8, 2.3% of memory CD4, and approximately 0.42% of memory CD8 clonotypes were shared. Higher generation probabilities were observed for clonotypes shared by all four sorted-subset donors than for non-shared clonotypes.

The donors were healthy, HIV-negative adults who had no recently reported acute infections or vaccinations. Every donor was a Caucasian adult living in Nashville, Tennessee, USA. CD4+ T cells were enriched through magnetic negative selection, after which naive cells were positively selected on CD45RA and the remaining negative fraction served as the memory subset. After blood collection by leukapheresis, PBMCs were isolated using Ficoll-Histopaque density gradient centrifugation and then cryopreserved in the vapor phase of liquid nitrogen. Analytical flow cytometry was used to check the purity and quantity of every magnetically sorted T cell population. From each sorted fraction, genomic DNA was isolated and quantified by UV absorbance on a Nanodrop 2000c.

The sequence is built from TRBV5-1 and TRBJ2-1; TRBD2 lines up with 11 middle nucleotides. The sample consisted of naive CD4+ T cells sorted from blood. This sample's cell subset or site label indicates: CD45RA+ positively selected. The receptor's source is a man aged 25-40 years in good health. CDR3 region: CASSLGLAGGYDEQFF. The sequenced DNA is TGCGCCAGCAGCTTGGGTCTAGCGGGAGGATATGATGAGCAGTTCTTC.